The next 9 T cell receptor beta chains were all read from a single sample in a study of blood T cells in healthy people across ages. A second PCR, run for about 6 to 11 cycles, used a sample-barcoded 5' primer plus a J-beta primer mix. Each CDR3 protein gets one entry after TCRdb re-called the 5' RACE reads with MiXCR. The data contain more than 800,000 distinct CDR3 sequences, less than 50% of them singletons. Sequenced sample: blood. The receptors come from a woman between 55 and 75 years old in good health.

Comment on this clonotype: The junction and the germline gene differ at one end; a read error may be behind it. The chain employs TRBV12-3 or TRBV12-4 and TRBJ1-1, with TRBD1 as a possible D gene (5 bases). The CDR3 sequence is 14 residues long. The CDR3 region has the DNA TGTGCCAACAGTGCCGGGACCTATAACACTGAAGCTTTCTTT. It codes for CANSAGTYNTEAFF.

The rearrangement joins TRBV20-1 to TRBJ2-5; tentative D call: TRBD1 (6 bases). This CDR3 has 14 residues. The germline CDR1 and CDR2 sequences are DFQATT and SNEGSKA (reference sequence). V was pared by 0 bases and J by 4 bases, with 12 bases between. CDR3 nucleotide sequence: TGCAGTGCTAGAGAAGGCAGGGGATCAGAGACCCAGTACTTC. Protein product: CSAREGRGSETQYF.

This sequence joins TRBV29-1 and TRBJ2-1; 13 bases are shared with TRBD2. The last part of the DNA fits TRBJ2-7 better; the J call may be wrong. This CDR3 is built from 15 residues. Germline loops: CDR1 SQVTM, CDR2 ANQGSEA. As DNA, the CDR3 is TGCAGCGGCCGGGTAGCGGGACTAGCGGGACGGGAGCAGTACTTC. Translating it yields CSGRVAGLAGREQYF.

CDR3 sequence reads: CASSHRWDGSYEQYF. CDR3 nucleotides: TGCGCCAGCAGCCACCGATGGGACGGATCCTACGAGCAGTACTTC. This sequence joins TRBV4-1 and TRBJ2-7; D may match TRBD1 or TRBD2 (5 bases each). Between the trimmed V and J ends, which lost 3 bases and 1 base, there was a span of 13 bases. CDR1 is MGHRA and CDR2 is YSYEKL in the germline V gene. The CDR3 extends over 15 amino acids.

This clonotype has only one observation. V gene TRBV5-1 combines with J gene TRBJ2-7; TRBD1 aligns across 8 bases. CDR1 and CDR2 (germline): SGHRS, YFSETQ. After removal of 2 bases from V and 6 bases from J, the junction contained 13 bases not matched to a gene. The CDR3 is made up of 16 amino acids. The DNA of the CDR3 is TGCGCCAGCAGCTTCTCCCCGGGACAGGACTCCCTCGAGCAGTACTTC. Amino acid sequence: CASSFSPGQDSLEQYF.

V and J are TRBV25-1 and TRBJ2-7; D is uncertain. The CDR3 has 12 residues. CDR1 is MGHDK and CDR2 is SYGVNS in the germline V gene. The germline V and J ends were trimmed by 4 bases and 4 bases, with 8 bases remaining between them. CDR3 in DNA: TGTGCCAGCAGTGCGATCAATTACGAGCAGTACTTC. It encodes CASSAINYEQYF.

This clonotype appeared a few times. The rearrangement joins TRBV5-5 to TRBJ2-3, with TRBD2 as a possible D gene (6 bases). CDR1 and CDR2 from the germline V gene are SGHKS and YYEKEE (reference sequence). V was pared by 3 bases and J by 7 bases, with 12 bases between. The CDR3 runs 13 residues. This CDR3 reads CASSWDSGNTQYF. CDR3 coding DNA: TGTGCCAGCAGCTGGGACTCTGGAAATACGCAGTATTTT.

The chain is built from TRBV7-9 and TRBJ2-5; 9 bases match TRBD2. V trimming: 5 bases; J trimming: 2 bases; junction bases outside the gene matches: 9. This CDR3 is 16 amino acids long. CDR1 is SEHNR, CDR2 FQNEAQ, per germline (reference sequence). In nucleotides, the CDR3 is TGTGCCAGCAGCCCGTTGACTAGCGGACGTCAAGAGACCCAGTACTTC. It codes for CASSPLTSGRQETQYF.

The rearrangement uses TRBV28 and TRBJ1-5; D perhaps matches TRBD1 (5 bases). The V end was cut by 5 bases, the J end by 6 bases, with 14 bases between. Germline CDR1 reads MDHEN; CDR2 reads SYDVKM. The CDR3 runs 14 residues. CDR3 loop: CASSLSGTVQPQHF. CDR3 in DNA: TGTGCCAGCAGTCTTTCAGGGACGGTTCAGCCCCAGCATTTT.